The 17 T cell receptor beta chains presented below share a single source sample, sequenced in a study of T cell repertoires in cytomegalovirus infection. TCRdb reprocessed the reads with MiXCR, giving one entry per CDR3 protein. The table lists around 450,000 distinct CDR3 sequences, approximately 31% of them singletons. Sequencing used PBMCs. These receptors all stem from a human donor in good health (CMV status not recorded). Some clones in this sample may be carry-over from other donors' samples.

A few counts support this clonotype. The rearrangement links TRBV4-1 to TRBJ1-1; weak D call: TRBD1 (5 bases). The V gene's germline CDR1 is MGHRA and CDR2 YSYEKL. This CDR3 spans 13 amino acids. V gave up 8 bases and J gave up 7 bases, with 17 bases separating them. The CDR3 DNA reads TGCGCCAGCGGGACCTGGGACGGCCATGAAGCTTTCTTT. Translating gives CASGTWDGHEAFF.

This chain uses TRBV5-1 with TRBJ1-1; unclear D gene. With 1 base removed from V and 8 bases from J, the gap between germline ends came to 21 bases. This CDR3 has 16 amino acids. The germline gives CDR1 SGHRS, CDR2 YFSETQ. The CDR3 nucleotides read TGCGCCAGCAGCTTGTTCCCCCCTCTGGAGGAATACGAAGCTTTCTTT. Its protein is CASSLFPPLEEYEAFF.

For this clonotype: At one of its ends the junction is not consistent with the germline gene, which may arise from a read error. The V call is TRBV7-8, the J call TRBJ1-1; TRBD1 matches at 9 bases. Germline CDR1 reads SGHVS; CDR2 reads FQNEAQ. The CDR3 is made up of 13 amino acids. Here the CDR3 DNA reads TGTGCCAGCCGCTTGGACAGGGGAACGGAAGGATTCTTT. Protein: CASRLDRGTEGFF. The variable domain in full, completed from reference TRBV7-8 and TRBJ1-1, reads GAGVSQSPRYKVAKRGQDVALRCDPISGHVSLFWYQQALGQGPEFLTYFQNEAQLDKSGLPSDRFFAERPEGSVSTLKIQRTQQEDSAVYLCASRLDRGTEGFFGQGTRLTVV.

The chain has TRBV3-1 and TRBJ2-7; 7 nucleotides agree with TRBD1. V trimming: 0 bases; J trimming: 2 bases; junction bases outside the gene matches: 4. Germline loops: CDR1 LGHDT, CDR2 YNNKEL (reference sequence). The CDR3 loop spans 15 amino acids. CDR3: CASSQEGQTPYEQYF. The CDR3 bases are TGTGCCAGCAGCCAAGAGGGACAGACCCCCTACGAGCAGTACTTC.

This clonotype was observed a handful of times. The V call is TRBV19, the J call TRBJ2-2; possibly TRBD2 for D (6 bases). The CDR3 sequence is 15 residues long. Germline loops: CDR1 LNHDA, CDR2 SQIVND (reference sequence). V lost 7 bases and J 1 base, leaving 13 bases between the germline ends. For the CDR3, the DNA is TGTGCCAGTATTGGCGGGACCATGAACACCGGGGAGCTGTTTTTT. Protein sequence: CASIGGTMNTGELFF.

Ten or more counts support this clonotype. J is TRBJ1-5 and V is TRBV7-8; D unresolved. The CDR3 is made up of 13 amino acids. CDR1 is SGHVS and CDR2 is FQNEAQ in the germline V gene. Trimming pared 1 base from V and 7 bases from J, leaving 8 bases between. The CDR3 loop is CASSLERPQPQHF. In DNA, the CDR3 is TGTGCCAGCAGCTTAGAGCGGCCCCAGCCCCAGCATTTT.

This clonotype was counted between two and nine times. The chain combines TRBV27 with TRBJ1-5, with 8 bases aligning to TRBD1. V was clipped by 7 bases and J by 6 bases; unmatched bases: 8. This CDR3 is built from 14 residues. Germline V CDR1 and CDR2: MNHEY, SMNVEV (reference sequence). The CDR3 reads CASNQQGGSQPQHF. CDR3 coding DNA: TGTGCCAGCAATCAACAGGGGGGGAGTCAGCCCCAGCATTTT.

This clonotype was observed a few times. The chain joins TRBV11-2 to TRBJ1-2; D is undetermined. CDR3 length: 16 residues. The germline gives CDR1 SGHAT, CDR2 FQNNGV. V gave up 0 bases and J gave up 0 bases, with 11 bases separating them. The CDR3 here is CASSLDLGRANYGYTF. CDR3 nucleotides: TGTGCCAGCAGCTTAGATCTAGGGCGAGCTAACTATGGCTACACCTTC.

The rearrangement uses TRBV20-1 and TRBJ2-7, with TRBD2 as a possible D gene (6 bases). The V end lost 3 bases, the J end lost 5 bases, and 8 bases lay between the germline ends. This CDR3 spans 11 amino acids. Germline V CDR1 and CDR2: DFQATT, SNEGSKA (reference sequence). The CDR3 nucleotides are TGCAGTGCTAGCGGAGGGAACGAGCAGTACTTC. Its translation is CSASGGNEQYF.

This clonotype was detected many times. This chain links TRBV27 with TRBJ2-7; D gene uncertain. The CDR3 is made up of 15 amino acids. V was cut by 0 bases and J by 2 bases, with 11 bases left in between. Germline loops: CDR1 MNHEY, CDR2 SMNVEV (reference sequence). Here the CDR3 reads CASSLSLVGTYEQYF. The CDR3 nucleotides are TGTGCCAGCAGTTTATCGTTAGTGGGAACCTACGAGCAGTACTTC.

The sample holds one count of this clonotype. One end of the junction does not line up with germline, which may come from a read error. This chain joins TRBV5-3 and TRBJ2-3; D remains unclear. TRBV5-3 is filed as an ORF, its function uncertain. There are 13 residues in the CDR3. CDR3 sequence reads: CASSFFGTDTQYF. For the CDR3, the DNA is TGTGCCAGCAGCTTTTTCGGTACAGATACGCAGTATTTT.

This chain uses TRBV6-5 with TRBJ2-1; TRBD1 aligns across 8 bases. The CDR3 is 14 residues long. Germline assignment: CDR1 MNHEY and CDR2 SVGAGI. V trimming: 4 bases; J trimming: 6 bases; junction bases outside the gene matches: 5. CDR3 nucleotides: TGTGCCAGCAGTTGGCAGGGGGCGCGCAATGAGCAGTTCTTC. Amino acid sequence: CASSWQGARNEQFF.

This clonotype was seen once. J is TRBJ2-1 and V is TRBV12-3 or TRBV12-4; 10 bases map to TRBD2. The CDR3 length is 14 residues. The ends lost 5 bases at V and 4 bases at J; junction bases unmatched: 2. The CDR3 sequence: CASSRGLAYNEQFF. The CDR3 DNA is TGTGCCAGCAGTAGGGGACTAGCGTACAATGAGCAGTTCTTC.

The chain links TRBV7-6 to TRBJ2-7; TRBD1 aligns across 7 bases. The length of the CDR3 is 15 residues. The germline gives CDR1 SGHVS, CDR2 FNYEAQ. Losses at the gene ends were 4 bases for V and 5 bases for J; bases not matched to a gene: 11. CDR3 coding DNA: TGTGCCAGCAGCTGGAGCACCGGGACAGTTGACGAGCAGTACTTC. It encodes CASSWSTGTVDEQYF.

The chain employs TRBV6-5 and TRBJ2-5, with 10 nucleotides matching TRBD2. The J segment lost 5 bases and the V segment lost 7 bases, leaving 7 bases of the junction unmatched. Germline CDR1 and CDR2: MNHEY and SVGAGI. There are 14 residues in the CDR3. This CDR3 reads CASTPSGGRETQYF. The CDR3 region has the DNA TGTGCCAGCACCCCTAGCGGGGGTAGGGAGACCCAGTACTTC.

The V and J genes are TRBV6-1 and TRBJ1-2, with no clear D. Germline values: CDR1 MNHNS, CDR2 SASEGT. This CDR3 spans 13 amino acids. V shed 2 bases and J shed 10 bases, with 14 bases lying between them. CDR3 protein: CASSESINRPYTF. The CDR3, as DNA: TGTGCCAGCAGTGAAAGTATAAACAGACCCTACACCTTC.

J is TRBJ2-7 and V is TRBV20-1; D is unresolved. V gave up 6 bases and J gave up 4 bases, with 10 bases separating them. This CDR3 contains 11 residues. Germline CDR1 and CDR2: DFQATT and SNEGSKA (reference sequence). CDR3: CSALRGYEQYF. CDR3 coding DNA: TGCAGTGCCCTGCGAGGTTACGAGCAGTACTTC.